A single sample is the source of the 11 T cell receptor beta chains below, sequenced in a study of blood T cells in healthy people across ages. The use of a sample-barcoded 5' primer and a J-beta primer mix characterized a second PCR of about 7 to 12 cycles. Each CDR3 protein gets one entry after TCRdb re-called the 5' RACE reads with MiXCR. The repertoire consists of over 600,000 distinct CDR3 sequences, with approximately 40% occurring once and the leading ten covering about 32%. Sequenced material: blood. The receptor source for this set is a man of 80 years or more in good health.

CDR3 coding DNA: TGTGCCAGCAGTTTATATGGGACTAGCACAGATACGCAGTATTTT. Residues: CASSLYGTSTDTQYF. V and J are TRBV12-3 or TRBV12-4 and TRBJ2-3, with a tentative D call TRBD2 (6 bases). The ends were cut back, 2 bases at V and 0 bases at J, with 9 bases in the middle. The CDR3 covers 15 residues.

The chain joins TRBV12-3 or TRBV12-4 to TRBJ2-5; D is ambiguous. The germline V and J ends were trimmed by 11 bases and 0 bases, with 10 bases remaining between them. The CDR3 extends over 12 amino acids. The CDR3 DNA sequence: TGTGCCTGCGGAGAGTACCAAGAGACCCAGTACTTC. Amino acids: CACGEYQETQYF.

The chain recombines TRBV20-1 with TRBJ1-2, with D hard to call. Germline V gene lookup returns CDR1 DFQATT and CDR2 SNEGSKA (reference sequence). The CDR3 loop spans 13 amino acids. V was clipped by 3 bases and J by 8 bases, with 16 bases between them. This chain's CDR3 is CSASVLGCNGYTF. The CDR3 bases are TGCAGTGCTAGTGTACTGGGGTGCAACGGCTACACCTTC.

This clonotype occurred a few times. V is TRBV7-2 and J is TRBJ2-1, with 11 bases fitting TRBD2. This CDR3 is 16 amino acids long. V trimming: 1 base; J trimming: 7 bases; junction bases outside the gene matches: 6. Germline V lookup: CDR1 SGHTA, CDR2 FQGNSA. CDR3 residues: CASSLESSGRLNEQFF. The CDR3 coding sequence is TGTGCCAGCAGCTTAGAGTCTAGCGGGAGGTTGAATGAGCAGTTCTTC.

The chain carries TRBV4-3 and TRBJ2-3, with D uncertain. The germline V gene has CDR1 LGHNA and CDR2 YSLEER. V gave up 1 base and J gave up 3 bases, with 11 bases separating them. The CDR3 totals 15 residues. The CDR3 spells CASSQGRAATDTQYF. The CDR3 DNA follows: TGCGCCAGCAGCCAAGGACGAGCAGCAACAGATACGCAGTATTTT.

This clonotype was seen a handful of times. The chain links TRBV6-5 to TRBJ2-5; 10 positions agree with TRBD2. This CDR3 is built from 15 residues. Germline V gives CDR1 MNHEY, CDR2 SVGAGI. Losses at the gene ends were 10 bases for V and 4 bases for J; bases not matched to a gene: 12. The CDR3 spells CATNRGTSVSETQYF. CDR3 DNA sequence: TGTGCCACGAATAGGGGGACTAGCGTATCAGAGACCCAGTACTTC.

The CDR3 spells CASSLAPFEGEQFF. CDR3 DNA: TGCGCCAGCAGCTTGGCTCCCTTTGAGGGTGAGCAGTTCTTC. The V call is TRBV5-1, the J call TRBJ2-1, with D perhaps matching TRBD2 (5 bases). CDR3 length: 14 amino acids. Germline CDR1 is SGHRS and CDR2 is YFSETQ. V was pared by 0 bases and J by 9 bases, with 13 bases between.

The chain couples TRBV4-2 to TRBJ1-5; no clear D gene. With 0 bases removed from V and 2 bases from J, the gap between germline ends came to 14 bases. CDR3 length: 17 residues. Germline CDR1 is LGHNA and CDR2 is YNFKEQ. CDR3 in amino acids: CASSQDVGREGNQPQHF. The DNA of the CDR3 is TGTGCCAGCAGCCAAGATGTGGGAAGGGAGGGCAATCAGCCCCAGCATTTT.

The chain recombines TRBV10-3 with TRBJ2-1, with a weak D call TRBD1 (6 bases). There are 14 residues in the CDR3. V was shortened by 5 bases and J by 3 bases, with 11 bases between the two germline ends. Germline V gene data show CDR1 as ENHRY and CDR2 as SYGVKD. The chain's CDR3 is CAISYGTLYNEQFF. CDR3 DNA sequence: TGTGCCATCAGTTACGGGACACTCTACAATGAGCAGTTCTTC.

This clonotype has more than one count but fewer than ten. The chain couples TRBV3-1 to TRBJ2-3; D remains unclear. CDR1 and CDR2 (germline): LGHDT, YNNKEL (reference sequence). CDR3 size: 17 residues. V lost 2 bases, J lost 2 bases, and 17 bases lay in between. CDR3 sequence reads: CASSQQKTAINTDTQYF. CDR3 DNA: TGTGCCAGCAGCCAACAGAAAACGGCGATAAACACAGATACGCAGTATTTT.

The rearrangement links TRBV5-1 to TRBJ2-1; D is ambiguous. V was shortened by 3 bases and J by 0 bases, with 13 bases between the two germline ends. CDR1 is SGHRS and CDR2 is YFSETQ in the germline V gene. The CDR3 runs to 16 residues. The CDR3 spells CASSYEPSSSYNEQFF. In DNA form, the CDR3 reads TGCGCCAGCAGCTACGAGCCCTCCAGCTCCTACAATGAGCAGTTCTTC.